The clone carrying this T cell receptor beta chain has just a few counts. V shed 4 bases and J 4 bases; nucleotides not matched to a gene: 9. This CDR3 is built from 15 residues. CDR1 is SGHRS and CDR2 is YFSETQ in the germline V gene. The data were obtained in a study of T cell changes during pregnancy in multiple sclerosis. Here immunoSEQ multiplex PCR was the method, and the copy in TCRdb shows in-frame clones only, minus some. The sample records 70,000 or so clones, 91% being singletons. Source: peripheral blood, taken in the third trimester of pregnancy. The V call is TRBV5-1, the J call TRBJ2-3, with 7 bases matching TRBD2. The receptor's source is a female donor in good health, enrolled as a control in a pregnancy study. The CDR3: CASSLGLLSADTQYF. DNA of the CDR3: TGCGCCAGCAGCCTGGGACTACTCTCGGCAGATACGCAGTATTTT.